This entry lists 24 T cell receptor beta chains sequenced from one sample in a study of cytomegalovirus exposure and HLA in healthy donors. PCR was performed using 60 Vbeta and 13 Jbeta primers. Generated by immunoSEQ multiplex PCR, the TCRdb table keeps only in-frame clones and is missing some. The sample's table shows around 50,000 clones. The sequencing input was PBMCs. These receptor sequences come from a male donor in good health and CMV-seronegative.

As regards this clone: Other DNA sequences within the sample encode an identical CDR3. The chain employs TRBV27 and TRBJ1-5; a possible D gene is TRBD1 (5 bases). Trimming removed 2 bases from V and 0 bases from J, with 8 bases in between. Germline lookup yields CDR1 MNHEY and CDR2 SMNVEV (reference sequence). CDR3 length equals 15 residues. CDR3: CASSLGGGSNQPQHF. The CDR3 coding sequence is TGTGCCAGCAGTTTAGGGGGAGGTAGCAATCAGCCCCAGCATTTT.

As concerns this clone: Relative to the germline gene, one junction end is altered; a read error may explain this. Written as DNA, the CDR3 is TGTGTCAGTAGTATGGCTAGGGGAAAAGAAGCTTTCTTT. Encoded protein: CVSSMARGKEAFF. The chain combines TRBV19 with TRBJ1-1, with a weak D call TRBD1 (5 bases). The CDR3 extends over 13 amino acids. Germline V gene data show CDR1 as LNHDA and CDR2 as SQIVND (reference sequence).

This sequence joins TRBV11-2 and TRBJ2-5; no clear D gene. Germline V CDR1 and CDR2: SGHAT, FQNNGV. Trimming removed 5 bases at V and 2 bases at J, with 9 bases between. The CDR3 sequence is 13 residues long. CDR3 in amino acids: CASSLAQQETQYF. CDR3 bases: TGTGCCAGCAGCCTGGCACAGCAAGAGACCCAGTACTTC.

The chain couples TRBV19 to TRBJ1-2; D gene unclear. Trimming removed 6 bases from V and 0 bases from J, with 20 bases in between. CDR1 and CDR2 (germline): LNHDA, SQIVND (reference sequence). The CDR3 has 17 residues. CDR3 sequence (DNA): TGTGCCAGTAGGGGAGGAAAAGGGCAGAGAGCTAACTATGGCTACACCTTC. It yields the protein CASRGGKGQRANYGYTF.

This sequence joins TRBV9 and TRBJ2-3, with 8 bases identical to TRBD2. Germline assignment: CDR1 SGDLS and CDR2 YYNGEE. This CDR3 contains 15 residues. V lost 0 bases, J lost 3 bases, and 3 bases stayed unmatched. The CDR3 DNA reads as TGTGCCAGCAGCGTAGTGGGCGGGGGGACAGATACGCAGTATTTT. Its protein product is CASSVVGGGTDTQYF.

The CDR3 here is CASSPPDTLVNGYTF. The CDR3 bases are TGTGCCAGCTCACCACCAGACACCCTTGTTAATGGCTACACCTTC. The V gene is TRBV18, the J gene TRBJ1-2, with unresolved D. Germline CDR1 and CDR2: KGHSH and LQKENI. The germline V and J ends were trimmed by 0 bases and 6 bases, with 14 bases remaining between them. CDR3 size: 15 residues.

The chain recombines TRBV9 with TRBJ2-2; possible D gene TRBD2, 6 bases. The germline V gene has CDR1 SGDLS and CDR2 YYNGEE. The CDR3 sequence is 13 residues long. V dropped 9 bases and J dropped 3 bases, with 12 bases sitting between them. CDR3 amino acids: CATGGPHTGELFF. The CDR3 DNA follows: TGTGCCACCGGGGGTCCCCACACCGGGGAGCTGTTTTTT.

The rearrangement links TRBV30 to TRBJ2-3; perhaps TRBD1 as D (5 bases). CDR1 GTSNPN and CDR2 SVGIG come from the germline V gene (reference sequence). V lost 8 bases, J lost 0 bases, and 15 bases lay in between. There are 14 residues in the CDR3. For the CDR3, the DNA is TGTGCCGGGGTAGGGGTTCGAAGCACAGATACGCAGTATTTT. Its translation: CAGVGVRSTDTQYF.

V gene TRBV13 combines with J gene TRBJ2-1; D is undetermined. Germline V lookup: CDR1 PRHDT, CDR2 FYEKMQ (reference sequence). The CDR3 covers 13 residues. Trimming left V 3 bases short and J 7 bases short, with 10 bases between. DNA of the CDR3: TGTGCCAGCAGCTTCGACAACTGGAATGAGCAGTTCTTC. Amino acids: CASSFDNWNEQFF.

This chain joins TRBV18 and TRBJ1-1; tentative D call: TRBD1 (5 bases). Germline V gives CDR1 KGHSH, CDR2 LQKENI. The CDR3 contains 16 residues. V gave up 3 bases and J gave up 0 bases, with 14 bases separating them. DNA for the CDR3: TGTGCCAGCTCACCCAATCCAGGGACTCTGAACACTGAAGCTTTCTTT. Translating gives CASSPNPGTLNTEAFF.

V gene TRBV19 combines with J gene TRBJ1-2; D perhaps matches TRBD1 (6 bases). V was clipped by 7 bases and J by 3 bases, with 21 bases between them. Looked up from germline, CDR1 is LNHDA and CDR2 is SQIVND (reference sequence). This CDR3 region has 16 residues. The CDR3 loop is CASTSFGAGEHYGYTF. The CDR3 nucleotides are TGTGCCAGTACCTCTTTCGGGGCAGGGGAACACTATGGCTACACCTTC.

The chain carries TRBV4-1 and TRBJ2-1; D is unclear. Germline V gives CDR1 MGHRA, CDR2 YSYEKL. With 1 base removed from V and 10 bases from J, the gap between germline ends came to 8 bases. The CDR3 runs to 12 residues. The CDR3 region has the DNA TGCGCCAGCAGCCAAGTAAGGCGGGAGCAGTTCTTC. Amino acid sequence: CASSQVRREQFF.

The CDR3 DNA reads as TGTGCCAGCAGCTTGAAGCAGGGCGAAGAGACCCAGTACTTC. Protein sequence: CASSLKQGEETQYF. V and J are TRBV4-2 and TRBJ2-5; D is possibly TRBD1 (5 bases). V lost 5 bases and J lost 3, with 13 bases in between. The germline gives CDR1 LGHNA, CDR2 YNFKEQ. This CDR3 spans 14 amino acids.

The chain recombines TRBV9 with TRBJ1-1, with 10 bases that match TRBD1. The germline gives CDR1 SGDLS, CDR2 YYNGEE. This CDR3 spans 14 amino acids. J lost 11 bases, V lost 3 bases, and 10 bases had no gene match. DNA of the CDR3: TGTGCCAGCAGCGAAAGGACAGGGGGATACGTGGCTTTCTTT. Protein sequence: CASSERTGGYVAFF.

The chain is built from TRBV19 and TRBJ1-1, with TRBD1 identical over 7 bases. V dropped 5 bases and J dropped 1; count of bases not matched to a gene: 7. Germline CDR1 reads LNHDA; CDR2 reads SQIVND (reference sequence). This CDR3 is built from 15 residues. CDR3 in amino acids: CASSVLGQANTEAFF. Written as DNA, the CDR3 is TGTGCCAGTAGTGTACTCGGACAGGCGAACACTGAAGCTTTCTTT.

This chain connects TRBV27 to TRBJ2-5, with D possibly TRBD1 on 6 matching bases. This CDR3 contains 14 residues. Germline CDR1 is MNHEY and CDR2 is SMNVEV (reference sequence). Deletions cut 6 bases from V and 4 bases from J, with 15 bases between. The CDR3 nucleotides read TGTGCCAGCAGGCTTGGACAGAACAGAGAGACCCAGTACTTC. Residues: CASRLGQNRETQYF.

The CDR3 reads CASSLGQDTDTQYF. In DNA, the CDR3 is TGCGCCAGCAGCTTAGGACAGGACACGGATACGCAGTATTTT. V is TRBV5-1 and J is TRBJ2-3, with 7 positions matching TRBD1. V shed 2 bases, J shed 6 bases, and the junction held 6 bases outside the gene matches. Germline V gene sequence: CDR1 SGHRS, CDR2 YFSETQ. The CDR3 runs 14 residues.

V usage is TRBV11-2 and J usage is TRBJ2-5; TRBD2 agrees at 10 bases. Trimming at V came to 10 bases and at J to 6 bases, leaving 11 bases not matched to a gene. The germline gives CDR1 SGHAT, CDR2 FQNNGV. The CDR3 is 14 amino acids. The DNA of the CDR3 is TGTGCCACCCGAAATTATAGCGGGGGGCAGACCCAGTACTTC. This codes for CATRNYSGGQTQYF.

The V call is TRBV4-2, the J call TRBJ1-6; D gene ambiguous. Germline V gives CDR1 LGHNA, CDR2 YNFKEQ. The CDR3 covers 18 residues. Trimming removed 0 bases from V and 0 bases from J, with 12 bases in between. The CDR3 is CASSQDTSMSSYNSPLHF. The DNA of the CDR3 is TGTGCCAGCAGCCAAGATACCTCCATGAGCTCCTATAATTCACCCCTCCACTTT.

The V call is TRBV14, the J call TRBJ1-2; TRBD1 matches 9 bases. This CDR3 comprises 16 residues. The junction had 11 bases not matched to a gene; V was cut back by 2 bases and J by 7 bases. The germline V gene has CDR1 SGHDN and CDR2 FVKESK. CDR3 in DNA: TGTGCCAGCAGCCAATTCCAAACCGGGGGACAGGGTGGCTACACCTTC. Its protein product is CASSQFQTGGQGGYTF.

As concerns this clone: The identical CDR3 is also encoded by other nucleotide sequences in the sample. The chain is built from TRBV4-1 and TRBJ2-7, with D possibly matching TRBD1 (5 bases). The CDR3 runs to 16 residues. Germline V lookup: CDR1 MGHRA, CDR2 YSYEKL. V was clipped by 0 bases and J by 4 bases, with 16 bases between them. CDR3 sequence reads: CASSQDWDTGSYEQYF. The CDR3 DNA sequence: TGCGCCAGCAGCCAAGATTGGGATACAGGATCGTACGAGCAGTACTTC.

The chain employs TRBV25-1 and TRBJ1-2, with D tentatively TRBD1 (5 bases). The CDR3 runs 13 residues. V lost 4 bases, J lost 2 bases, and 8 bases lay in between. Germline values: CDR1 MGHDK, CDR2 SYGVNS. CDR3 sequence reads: CASSATGNYGYTF. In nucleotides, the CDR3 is TGTGCCAGCAGTGCCACAGGAAACTATGGCTACACCTTC.

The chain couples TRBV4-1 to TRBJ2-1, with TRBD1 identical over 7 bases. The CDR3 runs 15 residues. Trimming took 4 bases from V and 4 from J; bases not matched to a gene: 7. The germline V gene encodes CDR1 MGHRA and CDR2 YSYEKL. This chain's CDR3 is CASSRGQVSYNEQFF. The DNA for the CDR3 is TGCGCCAGCAGCCGAGGACAGGTATCATACAATGAGCAGTTCTTC.

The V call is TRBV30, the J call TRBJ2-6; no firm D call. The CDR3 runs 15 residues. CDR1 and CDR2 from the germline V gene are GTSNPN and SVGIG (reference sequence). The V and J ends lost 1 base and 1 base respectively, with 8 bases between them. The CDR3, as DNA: TGTGCCTGGAGTGGTGACTGGTCTGGGGCCAACGTCCTGACTTTC. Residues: CAWSGDWSGANVLTF.